Described below is a single T cell receptor (beta chain) sequence and its context. The antigen is undetermined. In the same sample, other DNA sequences code for this CDR3. Around 220 ng DNA, tens of thousands of T cell genomes, went into each sorted-subset replicate PCR. Profiling relied on immunoSEQ multiplex PCR, and the TCRdb table lists in-frame clones only, not all of them. Among about 800,000 clones listed, around 96% were seen once. V lost 0 bases, J lost 9 bases, and 6 bases lay in between. This CDR3 has 12 residues. Germline V gives CDR1 LNHNV, CDR2 YYDKDF (reference sequence). It was CD45RO-negative cells, positively selected for CCR7, that made up naive CD8 cells, with terminally differentiated effector memory CD45RA+ cells excluded. Study donors comprised healthy, HIV-negative adults devoid of recent acute infection or vaccination. This sample is part of a study of shared clonotypes between healthy human individuals. Broader study findings: Large sequencing depth failed to make sorted-subset sequencing complete, rarefaction showed.

The TCR was taken from a young man in good health. The chain joins TRBV15 to TRBJ2-1, with a weak D call TRBD2 (6 bases). The material sequenced was naive CD8+ T cells sorted from blood. CDR3 region: CATSREGGEQFF. The CDR3 coding sequence is TGTGCCACCAGCAGAGAGGGGGGTGAGCAGTTCTTC.